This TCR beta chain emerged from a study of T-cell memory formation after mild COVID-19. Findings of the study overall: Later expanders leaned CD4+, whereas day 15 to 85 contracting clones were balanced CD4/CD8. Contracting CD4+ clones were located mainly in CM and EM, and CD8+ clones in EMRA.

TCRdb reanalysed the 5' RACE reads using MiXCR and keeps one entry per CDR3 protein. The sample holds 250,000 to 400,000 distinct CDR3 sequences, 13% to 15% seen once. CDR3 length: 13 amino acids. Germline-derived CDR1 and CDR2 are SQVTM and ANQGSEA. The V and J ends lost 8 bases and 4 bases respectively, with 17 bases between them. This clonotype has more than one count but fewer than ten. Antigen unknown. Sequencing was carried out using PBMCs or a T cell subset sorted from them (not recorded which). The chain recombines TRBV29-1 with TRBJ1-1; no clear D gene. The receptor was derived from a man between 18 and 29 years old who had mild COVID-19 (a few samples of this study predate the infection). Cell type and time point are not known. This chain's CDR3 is CSSRRVGPTEAFF. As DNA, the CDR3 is TGCAGCTCCCGCCGGGTGGGTCCCACTGAAGCTTTCTTT.